Listed below are T cell receptor beta chains from one sample, sequenced in a study of blood T cells in healthy people across ages. A single record per CDR3 protein comes from TCRdb applying MiXCR to the 5' RACE reads. The top ten clones hold roughly 18% of a sample with some 710,000 distinct CDR3 sequences, 35% to 60% of them seen once. Sequenced: blood. The receptor source for this set is a man older than 75 in good health. Both conserved end residues are part of each CDR3. The D gene is left open where the match is weak. Clone sizes are given selectively: once, few, many, or a class where the clone is expanded.

TRBV3-1	TRBD1	TRBJ1-1	NA	CASSQDRGRTEAFF	TGTGCCAGCAGCCAGGACAGGGGCAGGACTGAAGCTTTCTTT
TRBV12-3/TRBV12-4	NA	TRBJ2-7	few	CASSSQDSSYEQYF	TGTGCCAGCAGTTCTCAAGACAGCTCCTACGAGCAGTACTTC
TRBV7-9	NA	TRBJ1-2	NA	CASSLVGSIDSYTF	TGTGCCAGCAGCTTAGTGGGCTCTATCGACAGCTACACCTTC
TRBV20-1	NA	TRBJ2-7	NA	CSARLAASYNEQYF	TGCAGTGCTAGATTAGCGGCCTCCTACAATGAGCAGTACTTC
TRBV28	NA	TRBJ2-3	NA	CASSLYGAGVSADTQYF	TGTGCCAGCAGTTTGTACGGCGCAGGGGTATCAGCAGATACGCAGTATTTT
TRBV7-2	NA	TRBJ2-7	NA	CASSVVGIYEQYF	TGTGCCAGCAGCGTAGTGGGTATCTACGAGCAGTACTTC
TRBV30	NA	TRBJ1-1	NA	CAWQGIRRGMNTEAFF	TGTGCCTGGCAGGGGATAAGGAGAGGGATGAACACTGAAGCTTTCTTT
TRBV13	NA	TRBJ2-3	many	CASSLGQAGDTQYF	TGTGCCAGCAGCTTGGGGCAAGCTGGAGATACGCAGTATTTT
TRBV20-1	NA	TRBJ2-1	NA	CSASKRQSSYNEQFF	TGCAGTGCTAGTAAGAGGCAGAGCTCCTACAATGAGCAGTTCTTC
TRBV6-2/TRBV6-3	NA	TRBJ2-1	NA	CASRSPGDAYNEQFF	TGTGCCAGCAGGTCACCGGGGGACGCCTACAATGAGCAGTTCTTC
TRBV7-2	TRBD2	TRBJ2-7	NA	CASSRREGGEQYF	TGTGCCAGCAGCCGGCGGGAGGGCGGCGAGCAGTACTTC
TRBV28	NA	TRBJ1-1	NA	CASSWPGQLNTEAFF	TGTGCCAGCAGTTGGCCAGGACAGTTGAACACTGAAGCTTTCTTT
TRBV5-1	TRBD2	TRBJ2-3	NA	CASRLGTSATTDTQYF	TGCGCCAGCAGATTGGGGACTAGCGCCACCACAGATACGCAGTATTTT
TRBV10-3	TRBD2	TRBJ2-7	NA	CASQRGPYEQYF	TGTGCCTCCCAGCGGGGCCCCTACGAGCAGTACTTC
TRBV3-1	TRBD2	TRBJ2-1	few	CASSQTSGTVNEQFF	TGTGCCAGCAGCCAAACTAGCGGGACGGTCAATGAGCAGTTCTTC
TRBV7-3	NA	TRBJ2-3	NA	CASSPIPHTDTQYF	TGTGCCAGCAGTCCCATCCCCCACACAGATACGCAGTATTTT
TRBV7-2	TRBD2	TRBJ2-1	NA	CASSPPGGRAYNGQFF	TGTGCCAGCAGCCCCCCCGGCGGGAGGGCTTACAATGGGCAGTTCTTC
TRBV2	NA	TRBJ2-7	NA	CASRLGRSYEQYF	TGTGCCAGCAGATTAGGGCGCTCCTACGAGCAGTACTTC
TRBV7-2	TRBD2	TRBJ2-1	NA	CASSSRLAGAYNEQFF	TGTGCCAGCAGCTCCCGACTAGCGGGAGCGTACAATGAGCAGTTCTTC
TRBV29-1	NA	TRBJ1-5	NA	CSVSTDRNQPQHF	TGCAGCGTTTCCACAGACAGAAATCAGCCCCAGCATTTT
TRBV12-3/TRBV12-4	NA	TRBJ1-2	many	CASSLGQNKYGYTF	TGTGCCAGCAGTCTCGGACAGAACAAATATGGTTACACCTTC
TRBV5-1	NA	TRBJ2-7	NA	CASSFGTEHNEQYF	TGCGCCAGCAGCTTCGGGACCGAGCACAATGAGCAGTACTTC
TRBV3-1	NA	TRBJ2-2	once	CASSGGGDSYTGELFF	TGTGCCAGCAGCGGAGGGGGGGACTCCTACACCGGGGAGCTGTTTTTT
TRBV11-1	TRBD1	TRBJ2-5	many	CASSPKTGIETQYF	TGTGCCAGCAGCCCGAAGACAGGGATTGAGACCCAGTACTTC
TRBV7-2	TRBD2	TRBJ2-1	few	CASSTLAGGPQEQFF	TGTGCCAGCAGCACACTAGCGGGAGGGCCTCAAGAGCAGTTCTTC
TRBV3-1	TRBD1	TRBJ2-7	few	CASSQRGGASDYEQYF	TGTGCCAGCAGCCAAAGAGGGGGCGCGAGTGACTACGAGCAGTACTTC
TRBV19	NA	TRBJ1-4	NA	CVSSIGQMFNEKLFF	TGTGTCAGTAGTATCGGACAGATGTTTAATGAAAAACTGTTTTTT
TRBV25-1	TRBD2	TRBJ2-5	NA	CASRKVGGKETQYF	TGTGCCAGCCGCAAAGTGGGGGGGAAAGAGACCCAGTACTTC